Sequencing of this T cell receptor (beta chain) was carried out in a study of T cells in Graves' hyperthyroidism and ophthalmopathy. Turning to the study itself: Peripheral blood was drawn at first diagnosis, prior to all treatment.

Authors of the study amplified TCR beta CDR3 regions from RNA transcripts. A set of HTBI primers served as the primers for a first-round RT-PCR of the TCR CDR3. TCRdb reprocessed the multiplex PCR reads with MiXCR, giving one entry per CDR3 protein. The table shows 300,000 or so distinct CDR3 sequences, with roughly 17% occurring only once. At least ten counts were recorded for this clonotype. The antigen is not known. Cells are PBMCs isolated from around 10 ml of fresh blood. Trimming removed 2 bases from V and 0 bases from J, with 8 bases in between. This CDR3 is 15 amino acids long. CDR1 SGHNT and CDR2 YENEEA come from the germline V gene. Study findings and constraints: Model-based prediction identified ophthalmopathy a median approximately 6 months prior to its onset. The majority of expanded thyroid clonotypes above 0.001 also appeared in blood.

This TCR came from a man aged 25 to 45 with Graves' hyperthyroidism. The sequencing sample was made of blood. The rearrangement joins TRBV11-3 to TRBJ2-1; D is tentatively TRBD1 or TRBD2 (5 bases each). The CDR3 spells CASSLRDVSYNEQFF. The CDR3 region has the DNA TGTGCCAGCAGCTTACGGGACGTCTCCTACAATGAGCAGTTCTTC. Full variable domain (remainder filled in from reference TRBV11-3 and TRBJ2-1): EAGVVQSPRYKIIEKKQPVAFWCNPISGHNTLYWYLQNLGQGPELLIRYENEEAVDDSQLPKDRFSAERLKGVDSTLKIQPAELGDSAVYLCASSLRDVSYNEQFFGPGTRLTVL.